This T cell receptor beta chain was retrieved from a study of blood T cell repertoires in COVID-19. Study overall: The United States, Italy and Spain supplied acute and convalescent COVID-19 samples. PBMCs, B-cell-depleted T cells, or T cells provided the cDNA or gDNA that made up the material.

V lost 3 bases and J 1 base, leaving 10 bases between the germline ends. The CDR3 is made up of 14 amino acids. Germline CDR1 and CDR2: SGHDT and YYEEEE. Using immunoSEQ multiplex PCR, the repertoire was profiled, and TCRdb retains in-frame clones only, with some absent. The sample has roughly 250,000 clones, approximately 84% seen once. The receptor's source is a man in his forties or fifties with acute or convalescent COVID-19. V and J are TRBV5-6 and TRBJ1-1; D unclear. Sequences were obtained from peripheral blood. CDR3 DNA: TGTGCCAGCAGCTCCCGTCCGGGGAACACTGAAGCTTTCTTT. Protein product: CASSSRPGNTEAFF.